This passage covers 2 T cell receptor beta chains from one sample sequenced in a study of somatic mutations in cytotoxic T cells in rheumatoid arthritis. TCRdb keeps only in-frame clones here, not all; method: immunoSEQ multiplex PCR. The sample lists approximately 13,000 clones; roughly four fifths were seen once. Source material: CD8+ T cells sorted from blood. All receptors derive from a woman in her thirties or forties in good health.

V gene TRBV27 combines with J gene TRBJ1-4; tentative D call: TRBD1 (6 bases). Trimming pared 4 bases from V and 8 bases from J, leaving 20 bases between. The CDR3 contains 16 residues. Germline values: CDR1 MNHEY, CDR2 SMNVEV (reference sequence). The DNA of the CDR3 is TGTGCCAGCAGTTCGATTTGGGGGGCCGGCAAGGAAAAACTGTTTTTT. Protein: CASSSIWGAGKEKLFF.

The V call is TRBV28, the J call TRBJ1-1; D call uncertain. Germline lookup yields CDR1 MDHEN and CDR2 SYDVKM. The CDR3 runs to 8 residues. V was pared by 8 bases and J by 11 bases, with 6 bases between. The CDR3 coding sequence is TGTGCCAGCGGGCGGGCTTTCTTT. This gives the protein CASGRAFF.